The entry below gives a single T cell receptor (beta chain) sequence along with its context. Measured with immunoSEQ multiplex PCR; TCRdb has only the in-frame clones, and not every one. Here the sample spans fewer than 250,000 clones, about 83% being singletons. V lost 3 bases, J lost 4 bases, and 3 bases stayed unmatched. CDR3 length: 15 residues. Germline CDR1 reads LGHNT; CDR2 reads FRNRAP. The sample comes from a study of blood T cell repertoires in COVID-19. About the study: Sites in the United States, Italy and Spain provided acute and convalescent COVID-19 samples.

This TCR derives from a human donor in a cohort sampled during active COVID-19. This sequence joins TRBV12-5 and TRBJ1-5; 10 bases line up with TRBD1. Sequenced material: peripheral blood. In DNA form, the CDR3 reads TGTGCTAGTGGTTTCCGGGGACAGGGGAATCAGCCCCAGCATTTT. It specifies CASGFRGQGNQPQHF.